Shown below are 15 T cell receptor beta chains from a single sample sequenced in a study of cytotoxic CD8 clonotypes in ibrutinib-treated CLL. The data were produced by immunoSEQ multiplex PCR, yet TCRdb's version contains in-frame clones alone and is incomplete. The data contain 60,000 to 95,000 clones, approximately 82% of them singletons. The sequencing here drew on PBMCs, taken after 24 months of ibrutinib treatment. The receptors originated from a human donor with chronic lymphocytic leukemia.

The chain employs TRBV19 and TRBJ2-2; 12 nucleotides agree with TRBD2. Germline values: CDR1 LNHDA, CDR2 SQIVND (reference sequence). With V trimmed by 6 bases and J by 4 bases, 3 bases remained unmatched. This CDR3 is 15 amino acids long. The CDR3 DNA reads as TGTGCCAGTAGGCCTAGCGGGAGGGCCACCGGGGAGCTGTTTTTT. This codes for CASRPSGRATGELFF. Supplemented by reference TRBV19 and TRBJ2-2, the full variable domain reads DGGITQSPKYLFRKEGQNVTLSCEQNLNHDAMYWYRQDPGQGLRLIYYSQIVNDFQKGDIAEGYSVSREKKESFPLTVTSAQKNPTAFYLCASRPSGRATGELFFGEGSRLTVL.

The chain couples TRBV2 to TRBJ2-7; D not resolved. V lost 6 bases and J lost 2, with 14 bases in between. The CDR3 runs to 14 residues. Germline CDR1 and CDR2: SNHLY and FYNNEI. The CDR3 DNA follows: TGTGCCAGCAGGGCAGTTCTTTTAGCCTACGAGCAGTACTTC. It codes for CASRAVLLAYEQYF.

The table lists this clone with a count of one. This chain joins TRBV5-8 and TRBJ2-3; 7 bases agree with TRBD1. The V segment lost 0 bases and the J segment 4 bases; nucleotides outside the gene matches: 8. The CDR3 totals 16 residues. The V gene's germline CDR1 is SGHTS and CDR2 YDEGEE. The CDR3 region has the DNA TGTGCCAGCAGCTTGGTGGGACAGTTCAGCGCAGATACGCAGTATTTT. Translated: CASSLVGQFSADTQYF.

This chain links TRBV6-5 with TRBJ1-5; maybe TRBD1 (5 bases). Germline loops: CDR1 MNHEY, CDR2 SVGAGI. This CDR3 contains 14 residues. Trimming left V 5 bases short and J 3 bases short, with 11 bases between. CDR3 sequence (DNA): TGTGCCAGCAGTCCCGGACAAGTCAATCAGCCCCAGCATTTT. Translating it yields CASSPGQVNQPQHF.

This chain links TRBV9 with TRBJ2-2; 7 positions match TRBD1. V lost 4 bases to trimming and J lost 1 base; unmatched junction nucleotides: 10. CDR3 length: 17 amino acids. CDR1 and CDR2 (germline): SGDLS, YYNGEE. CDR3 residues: CASSLGVGQVNTGELFF. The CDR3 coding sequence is TGTGCCAGCAGCCTAGGAGTCGGACAGGTGAACACCGGGGAGCTGTTTTTT.

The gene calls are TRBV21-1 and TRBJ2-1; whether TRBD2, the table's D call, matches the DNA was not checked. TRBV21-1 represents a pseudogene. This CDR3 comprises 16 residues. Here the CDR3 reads CASSRGTGTSRNEQFF. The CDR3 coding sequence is TGTGCCAGCAGCAGAGGAACCGGGACTAGCCGCAATGAGCAGTTCTTC.

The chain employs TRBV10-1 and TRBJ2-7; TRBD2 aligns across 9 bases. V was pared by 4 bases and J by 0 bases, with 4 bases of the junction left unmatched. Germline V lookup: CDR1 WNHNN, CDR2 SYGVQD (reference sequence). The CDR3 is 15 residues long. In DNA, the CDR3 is TGCGCCAGCAGTGGGACTAGCGTTAACTCCTACGAGCAGTACTTC. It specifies CASSGTSVNSYEQYF.

CDR3 sequence (DNA): TGCGCCAGCAGCTTGGAAGGGGACCCTCGCACAGATACGCAGTATTTT. It specifies CASSLEGDPRTDTQYF. The genes are TRBV5-1 and TRBJ2-3; D tentatively fits TRBD1 or TRBD2 (5 bases each). The CDR3 spans 16 residues. Trimming pared 0 bases from V and 1 base from J, leaving 12 bases between. Per the germline V gene, CDR1 is SGHRS and CDR2 is YFSETQ. The full variable domain, rest sourced from reference TRBV5-1 and TRBJ2-3, is KAGVTQTPRYLIKTRGQQVTLSCSPISGHRSVSWYQQTPGQGLQFLFEYFSETQRNKGNFPGRFSGRQFSNSRSEMNVSTLELGDSALYLCASSLEGDPRTDTQYFGPGTRLTVL.

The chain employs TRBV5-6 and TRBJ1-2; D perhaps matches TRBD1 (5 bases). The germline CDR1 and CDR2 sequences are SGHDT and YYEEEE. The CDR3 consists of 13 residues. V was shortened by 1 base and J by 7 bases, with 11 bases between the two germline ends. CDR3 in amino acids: CASSLLVQGGYTF. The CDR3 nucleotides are TGTGCCAGCAGCTTGCTGGTCCAGGGTGGCTACACCTTC.

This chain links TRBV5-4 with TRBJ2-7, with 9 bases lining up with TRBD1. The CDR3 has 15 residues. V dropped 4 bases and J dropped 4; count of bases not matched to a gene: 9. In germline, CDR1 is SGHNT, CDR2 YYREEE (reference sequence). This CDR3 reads CASSQLPGQGYEQYF. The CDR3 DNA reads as TGTGCCAGCAGCCAATTACCGGGACAGGGTTACGAGCAGTACTTC.

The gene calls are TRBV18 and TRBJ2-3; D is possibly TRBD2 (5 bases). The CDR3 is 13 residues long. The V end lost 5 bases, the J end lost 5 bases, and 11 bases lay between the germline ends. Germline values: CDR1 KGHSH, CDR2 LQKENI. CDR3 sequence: CASSVGVLDTQYF. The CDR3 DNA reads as TGTGCCAGCTCAGTGGGAGTATTAGATACGCAGTATTTT.

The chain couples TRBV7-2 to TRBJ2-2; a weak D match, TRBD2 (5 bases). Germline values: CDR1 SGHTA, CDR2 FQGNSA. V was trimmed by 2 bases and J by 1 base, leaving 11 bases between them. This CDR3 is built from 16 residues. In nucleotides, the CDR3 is TGTGCCAGCAGCTTATCTTCCAGCGGGAACACCGGGGAGCTGTTTTTT. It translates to CASSLSSSGNTGELFF.

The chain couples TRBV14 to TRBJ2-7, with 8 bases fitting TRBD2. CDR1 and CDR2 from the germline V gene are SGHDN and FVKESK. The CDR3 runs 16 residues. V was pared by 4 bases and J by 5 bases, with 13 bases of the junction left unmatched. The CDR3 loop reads CASSPPRGRGGNEQYF. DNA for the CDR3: TGTGCCAGCAGCCCTCCCCGAGGTCGGGGGGGCAACGAGCAGTACTTC.

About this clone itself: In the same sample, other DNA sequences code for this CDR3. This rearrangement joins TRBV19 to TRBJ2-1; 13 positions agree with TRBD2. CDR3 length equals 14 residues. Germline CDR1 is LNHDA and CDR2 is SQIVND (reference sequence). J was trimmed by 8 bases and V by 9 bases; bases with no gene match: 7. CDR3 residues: CASRRTSGSDEQFF. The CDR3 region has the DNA TGTGCCAGCCGTCGGACTAGCGGGAGCGATGAGCAGTTCTTC.

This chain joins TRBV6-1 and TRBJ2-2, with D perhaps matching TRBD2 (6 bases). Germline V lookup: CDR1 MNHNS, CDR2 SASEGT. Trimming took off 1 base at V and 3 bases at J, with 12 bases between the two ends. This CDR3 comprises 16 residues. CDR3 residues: CASSEVERAYTGELFF. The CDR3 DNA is TGTGCCAGCAGTGAAGTCGAGCGGGCTTACACCGGGGAGCTGTTTTTT.